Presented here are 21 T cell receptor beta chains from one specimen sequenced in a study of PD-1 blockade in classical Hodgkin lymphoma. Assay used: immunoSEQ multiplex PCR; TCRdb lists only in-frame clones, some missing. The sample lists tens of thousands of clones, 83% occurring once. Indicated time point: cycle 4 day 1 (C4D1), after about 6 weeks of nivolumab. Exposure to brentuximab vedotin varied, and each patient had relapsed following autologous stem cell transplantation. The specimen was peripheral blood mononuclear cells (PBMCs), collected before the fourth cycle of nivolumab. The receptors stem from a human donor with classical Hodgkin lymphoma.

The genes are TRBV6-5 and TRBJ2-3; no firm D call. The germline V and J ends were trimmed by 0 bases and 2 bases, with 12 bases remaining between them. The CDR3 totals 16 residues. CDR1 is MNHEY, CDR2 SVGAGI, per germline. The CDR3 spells CASSYSSAGFTDTQYF. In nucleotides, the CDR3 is TGTGCCAGCAGTTACTCGTCGGCAGGTTTCACAGATACGCAGTATTTT.

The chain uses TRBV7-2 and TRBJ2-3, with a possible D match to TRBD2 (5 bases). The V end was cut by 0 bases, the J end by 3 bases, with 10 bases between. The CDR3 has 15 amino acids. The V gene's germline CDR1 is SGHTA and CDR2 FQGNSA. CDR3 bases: TGTGCCAGCAGCTTAGCAGGGCTAGCAACAGATACGCAGTATTTT. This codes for CASSLAGLATDTQYF.

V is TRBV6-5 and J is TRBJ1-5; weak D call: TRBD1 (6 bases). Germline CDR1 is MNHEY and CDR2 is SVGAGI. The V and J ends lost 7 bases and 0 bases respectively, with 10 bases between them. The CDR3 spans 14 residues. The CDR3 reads CASTKGGSNQPQHF. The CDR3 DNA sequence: TGTGCCAGCACCAAGGGGGGTAGCAATCAGCCCCAGCATTTT.

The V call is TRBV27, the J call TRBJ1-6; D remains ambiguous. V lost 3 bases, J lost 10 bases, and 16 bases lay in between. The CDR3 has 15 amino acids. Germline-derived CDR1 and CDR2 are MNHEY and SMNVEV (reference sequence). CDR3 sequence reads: CASSLNAPAGSPLHF. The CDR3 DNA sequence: TGTGCCAGCAGTTTGAACGCCCCGGCGGGCTCACCCCTCCACTTT.

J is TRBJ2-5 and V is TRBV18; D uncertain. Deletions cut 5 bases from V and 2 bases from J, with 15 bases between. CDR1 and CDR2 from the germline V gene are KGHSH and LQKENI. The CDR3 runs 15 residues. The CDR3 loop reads CASSKERTVQETQYF. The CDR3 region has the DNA TGTGCCAGCTCAAAGGAAAGGACCGTACAAGAGACCCAGTACTTC.

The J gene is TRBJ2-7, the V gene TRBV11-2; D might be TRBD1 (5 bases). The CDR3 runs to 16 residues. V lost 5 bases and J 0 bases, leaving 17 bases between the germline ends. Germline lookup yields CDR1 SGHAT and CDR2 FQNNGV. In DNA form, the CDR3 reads TGTGCCAGCAGCGTGGGATGGGGCGGTAGCTCCTACGAGCAGTACTTC. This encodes CASSVGWGGSSYEQYF.

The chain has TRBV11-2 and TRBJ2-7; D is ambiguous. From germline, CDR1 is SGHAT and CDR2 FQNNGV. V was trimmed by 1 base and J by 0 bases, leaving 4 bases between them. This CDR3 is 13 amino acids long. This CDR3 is CASSLGTSYEQYF. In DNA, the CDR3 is TGTGCCAGCAGCTTAGGGACCTCCTACGAGCAGTACTTC.

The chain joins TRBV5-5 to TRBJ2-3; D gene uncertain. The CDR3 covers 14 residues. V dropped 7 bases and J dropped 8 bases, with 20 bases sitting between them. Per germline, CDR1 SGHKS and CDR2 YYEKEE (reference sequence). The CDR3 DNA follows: TGTGCCAGCCGGACCGAAGCCCGGTCCGGTACGCAGTATTTT. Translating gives CASRTEARSGTQYF.

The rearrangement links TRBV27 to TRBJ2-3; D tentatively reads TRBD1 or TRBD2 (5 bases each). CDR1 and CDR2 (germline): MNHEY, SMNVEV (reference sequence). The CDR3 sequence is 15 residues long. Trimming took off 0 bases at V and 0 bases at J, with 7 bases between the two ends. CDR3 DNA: TGTGCCAGCAGTTTATCCGGGGACAGCACAGATACGCAGTATTTT. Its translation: CASSLSGDSTDTQYF.

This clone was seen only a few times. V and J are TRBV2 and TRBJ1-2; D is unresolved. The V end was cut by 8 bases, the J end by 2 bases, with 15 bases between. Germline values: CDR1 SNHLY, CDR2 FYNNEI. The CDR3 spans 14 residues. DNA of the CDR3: TGTGCCAGCGGCCGGGCCCAGCCGAACTATGGCTACACCTTC. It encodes CASGRAQPNYGYTF. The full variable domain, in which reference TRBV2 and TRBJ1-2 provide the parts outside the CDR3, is EPEVTQTPSHQVTQMGQEVILRCVPISNHLYFYWYRQILGQKVEFLVSFYNNEISEKSEIFDDQFSVERPDGSNFTLKIRSTKLEDSAMYFCASGRAQPNYGYTFGSGTRLTVV.

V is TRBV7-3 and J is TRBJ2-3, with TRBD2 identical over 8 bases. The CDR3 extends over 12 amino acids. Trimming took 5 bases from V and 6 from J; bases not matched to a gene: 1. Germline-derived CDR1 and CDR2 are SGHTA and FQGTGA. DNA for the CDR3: TGTGCCAGCAGCATAGCGGGGGATACGCAGTATTTT. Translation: CASSIAGDTQYF.

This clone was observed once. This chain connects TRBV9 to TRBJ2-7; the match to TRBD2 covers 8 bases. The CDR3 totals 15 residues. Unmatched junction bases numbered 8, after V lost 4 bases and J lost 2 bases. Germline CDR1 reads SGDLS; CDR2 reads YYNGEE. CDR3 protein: CASSTSGGVAYEQYF. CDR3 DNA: TGTGCCAGCAGCACCTCCGGGGGGGTAGCCTACGAGCAGTACTTC. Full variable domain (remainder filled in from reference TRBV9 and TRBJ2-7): DSGVTQTPKHLITATGQRVTLRCSPRSGDLSVYWYQQSLDQGLQFLIQYYNGEERAKGNILERFSAQQFPDLHSELNLSSLELGDSALYFCASSTSGGVAYEQYFGPGTRLTVT.

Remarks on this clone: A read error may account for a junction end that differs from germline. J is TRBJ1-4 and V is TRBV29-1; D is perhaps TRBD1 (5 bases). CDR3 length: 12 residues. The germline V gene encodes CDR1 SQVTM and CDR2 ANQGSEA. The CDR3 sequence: CSIEFGGGKLFF. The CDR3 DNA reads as TGCAGCATTGAGTTTGGCGGGGGAAAACTGTTTTTT.

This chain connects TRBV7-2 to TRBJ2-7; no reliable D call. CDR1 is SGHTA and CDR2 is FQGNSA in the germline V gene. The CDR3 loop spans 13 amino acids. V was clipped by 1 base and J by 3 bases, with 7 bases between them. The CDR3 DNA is TGTGCCAGCAGCTTAGTAGGGCGCTACGAGCAGTACTTC. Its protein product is CASSLVGRYEQYF.

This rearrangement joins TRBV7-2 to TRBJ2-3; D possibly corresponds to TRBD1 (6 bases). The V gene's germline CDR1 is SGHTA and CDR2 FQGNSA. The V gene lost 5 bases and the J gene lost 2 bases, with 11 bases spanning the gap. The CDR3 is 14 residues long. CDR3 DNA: TGTGCCAGCAGCCTCCGGGACAACACAGATACGCAGTATTTT. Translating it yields CASSLRDNTDTQYF.

CDR3 loop: CATSREPQAVLRQPQHF. In nucleotides, the CDR3 is TGTGCCACCAGCAGAGAGCCTCAAGCGGTCCTACGACAGCCCCAGCATTTT. V gene TRBV15 combines with J gene TRBJ1-5; the D is unclear. The CDR3 totals 17 residues. V was clipped by 0 bases and J by 7 bases, with 19 bases between them. Germline CDR1 reads LNHNV; CDR2 reads YYDKDF (reference sequence).

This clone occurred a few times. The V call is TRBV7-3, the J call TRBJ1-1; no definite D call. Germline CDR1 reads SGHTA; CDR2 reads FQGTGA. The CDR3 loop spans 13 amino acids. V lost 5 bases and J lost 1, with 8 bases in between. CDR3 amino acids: CASSASGNTEAFF. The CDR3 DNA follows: TGTGCCAGCAGCGCCTCAGGGAACACTGAAGCTTTCTTT.

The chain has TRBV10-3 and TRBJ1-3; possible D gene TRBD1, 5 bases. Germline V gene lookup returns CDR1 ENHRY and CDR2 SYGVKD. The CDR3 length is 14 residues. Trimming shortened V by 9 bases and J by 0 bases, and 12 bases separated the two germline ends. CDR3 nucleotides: TGTGCCATGGGGGTTGGACCCTCTGGAAACACCATATATTTT. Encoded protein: CAMGVGPSGNTIYF.

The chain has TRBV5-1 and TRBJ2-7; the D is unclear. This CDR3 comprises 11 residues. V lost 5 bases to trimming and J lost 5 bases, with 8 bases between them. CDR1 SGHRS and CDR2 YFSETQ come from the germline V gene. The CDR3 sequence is CASSFGNEQYF. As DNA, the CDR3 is TGCGCCAGCAGTTTTGGTAACGAGCAGTACTTC. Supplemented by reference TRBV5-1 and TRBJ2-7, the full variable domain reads KAGVTQTPRYLIKTRGQQVTLSCSPISGHRSVSWYQQTPGQGLQFLFEYFSETQRNKGNFPGRFSGRQFSNSRSEMNVSTLELGDSALYLCASSFGNEQYFGPGTRLTVT.

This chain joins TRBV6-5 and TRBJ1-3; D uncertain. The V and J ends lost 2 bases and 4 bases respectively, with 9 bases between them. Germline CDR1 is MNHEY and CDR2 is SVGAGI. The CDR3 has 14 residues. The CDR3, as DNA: TGTGCCAGCAGTTACGTCGGATCCGGAAACACCATATATTTT. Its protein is CASSYVGSGNTIYF.

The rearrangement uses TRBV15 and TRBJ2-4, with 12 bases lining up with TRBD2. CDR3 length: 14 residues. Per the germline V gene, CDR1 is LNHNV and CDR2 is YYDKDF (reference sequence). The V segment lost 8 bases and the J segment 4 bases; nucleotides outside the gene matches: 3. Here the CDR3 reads CATAGTSGKNIQYF. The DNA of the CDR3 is TGTGCCACCGCCGGGACTAGCGGGAAAAACATTCAGTACTTC.